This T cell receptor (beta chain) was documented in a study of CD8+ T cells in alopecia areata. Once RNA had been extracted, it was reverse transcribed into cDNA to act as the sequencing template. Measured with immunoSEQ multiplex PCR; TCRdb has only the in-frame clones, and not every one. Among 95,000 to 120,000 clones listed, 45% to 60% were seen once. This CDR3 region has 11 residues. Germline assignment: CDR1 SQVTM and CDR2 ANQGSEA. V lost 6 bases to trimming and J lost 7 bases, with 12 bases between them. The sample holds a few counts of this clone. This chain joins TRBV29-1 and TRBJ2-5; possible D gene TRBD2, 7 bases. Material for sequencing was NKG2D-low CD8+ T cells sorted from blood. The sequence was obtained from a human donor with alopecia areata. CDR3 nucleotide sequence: TGCAGCGTCCGTAGGGGGGGGACCCAGTACTTC. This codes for CSVRRGGTQYF.